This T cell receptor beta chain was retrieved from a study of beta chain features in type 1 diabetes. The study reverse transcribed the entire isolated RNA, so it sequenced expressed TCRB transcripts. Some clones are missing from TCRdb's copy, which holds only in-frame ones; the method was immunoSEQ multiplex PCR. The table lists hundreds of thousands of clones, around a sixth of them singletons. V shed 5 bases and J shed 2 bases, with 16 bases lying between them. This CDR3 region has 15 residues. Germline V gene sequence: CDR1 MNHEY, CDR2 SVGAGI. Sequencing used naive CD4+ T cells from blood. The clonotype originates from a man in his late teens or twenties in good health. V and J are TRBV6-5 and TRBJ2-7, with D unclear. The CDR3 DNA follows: TGTGCCAGCAGTCGCCTTCAGCCCGGCCCCTACGAGCAGTACTTC. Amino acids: CASSRLQPGPYEQYF.